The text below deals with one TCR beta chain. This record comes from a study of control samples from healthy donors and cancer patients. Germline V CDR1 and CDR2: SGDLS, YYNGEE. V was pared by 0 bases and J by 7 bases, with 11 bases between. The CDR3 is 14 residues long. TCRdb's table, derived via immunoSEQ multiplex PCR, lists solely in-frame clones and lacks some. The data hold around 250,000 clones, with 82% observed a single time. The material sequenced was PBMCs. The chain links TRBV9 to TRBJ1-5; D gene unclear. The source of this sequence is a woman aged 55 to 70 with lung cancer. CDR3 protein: CASSVGPIWQPQHF. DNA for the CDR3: TGTGCCAGCAGCGTAGGCCCCATCTGGCAGCCCCAGCATTTT.